The present TCR beta chain was sequenced within a study of blood T cells in healthy people across ages. Study-wide findings and caveats: A roughly linear age-dependent decrease characterized TCR beta diversity per million T cells. Whereas aged donors had fewer naive CD4+ cells, long-lived donors had more of them and higher diversity.

The V end lost 6 bases, the J end lost 4 bases, and 13 bases lay between the germline ends. Germline CDR1 reads DFQATT; CDR2 reads SNEGSKA (reference sequence). The CDR3 loop spans 13 amino acids. The second PCR ran about 7 to 12 cycles with a sample-barcoded 5' primer and J-beta primers. TCRdb itself ran the 5' RACE reads through MiXCR, one entry per CDR3 protein. The sample shows 700,000 or so distinct CDR3 sequences, 40% to 50% of them seen only once. For this clonotype: Its antigen is currently unknown.

Sequences were obtained from blood. The chain employs TRBV20-1 and TRBJ2-1, with D possibly TRBD2 on 5 matching bases. The TCR originated in a man older than 75 in good health. The CDR3 DNA reads as TGCAGTGCCCGTCCCGGGGTTTACAATGAGCAGTTCTTC. It yields the protein CSARPGVYNEQFF.